This T cell receptor beta chain stems from a study of cytomegalovirus exposure and HLA in healthy donors. Whole-study context: A prior analysis found 95 million to 140 million unique TCR beta sequences from some 200 million T cells.

This clone was observed a few times. CDR1 and CDR2 from the germline V gene are SGHNT and YYREEE (reference sequence). The length of the CDR3 is 16 residues. The trim removed 6 bases at V and 4 bases at J, leaving 10 bases unmatched. Vbeta (60) and Jbeta (13) primers were used in the PCR. Measured with immunoSEQ multiplex PCR; TCRdb has only the in-frame clones, and not every one. The top ten clones hold roughly 8% of a sample with some 99,000 clones, roughly three quarters of them seen once. This rearrangement joins TRBV5-4 to TRBJ2-1; 10 positions match TRBD1. The TCR was taken from a woman aged 45-65 years in good health and CMV-seropositive. The source material was PBMCs. In DNA, the CDR3 is TGTGCCAGCAACAATCTGGGACAGGGGATTTACAATGAGCAGTTCTTC. It encodes CASNNLGQGIYNEQFF.